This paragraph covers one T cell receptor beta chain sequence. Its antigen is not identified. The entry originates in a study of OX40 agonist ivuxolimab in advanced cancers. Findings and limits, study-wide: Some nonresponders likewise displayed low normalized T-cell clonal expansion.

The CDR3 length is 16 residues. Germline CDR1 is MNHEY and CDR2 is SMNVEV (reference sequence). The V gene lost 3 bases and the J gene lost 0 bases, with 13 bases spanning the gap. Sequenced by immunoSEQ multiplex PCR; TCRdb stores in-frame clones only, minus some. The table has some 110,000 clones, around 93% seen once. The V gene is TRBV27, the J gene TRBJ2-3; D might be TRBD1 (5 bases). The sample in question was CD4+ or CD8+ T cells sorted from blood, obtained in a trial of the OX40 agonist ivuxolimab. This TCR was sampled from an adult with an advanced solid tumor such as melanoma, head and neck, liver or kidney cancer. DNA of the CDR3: TGTGCCAGCAGTTTTACGTGGCAGGGAAGCACAGATACGCAGTATTTT. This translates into CASSFTWQGSTDTQYF.